The rows below give T cell receptor beta chains drawn from one sample of a study of T cell responses to AZD1222 COVID-19 vaccine. Assay used: immunoSEQ multiplex PCR; TCRdb lists only in-frame clones, some missing. The sample yields about 180,000 clones, under 95% seen once. Sequencing was performed on peripheral blood, taken 28 days after the second AZD1222 dose. These receptors originate from an adult who received the AZD1222 COVID-19 vaccine. CDR3s include the opening cysteine and the closing phenylalanine or tryptophan. D genes are given only for firm matches. Only part of the rows carry a size: once, few, many, or a class if the clone is expanded.

CDR3	DNA	D	size	V	J
CASRGGQANQPQHF	TGTGCCAGTAGAGGAGGACAGGCCAATCAGCCCCAGCATTTT	TRBD1	NA	TRBV19	TRBJ1-5
CATSRGQVETQYF	TGTGCCACCAGCAGGGGGCAGGTAGAGACCCAGTACTTC	NA	NA	TRBV15	TRBJ2-5
CASSINQAGELFF	TGTGCCAGTAGTATAAATCAAGCCGGGGAGCTGTTTTTT	NA	NA	TRBV19	TRBJ2-2
CASSQTVLAGVVADTQYF	TGCGCCAGCAGCCAGACCGTACTAGCGGGAGTAGTTGCAGATACGCAGTATTTT	TRBD2	NA	TRBV4-1	TRBJ2-3
CASSEPRRAQNYGYTF	TGTGCCAGCAGTGAACCCAGGCGGGCCCAGAACTATGGCTACACCTTC	NA	NA	TRBV6-1	TRBJ1-2
CASSTYPGTRFTGELFF	TGTGCCAGTAGTACATACCCCGGGACTAGATTCACCGGGGAGCTGTTTTTT	TRBD2	NA	TRBV19	TRBJ2-2
CASSPGQRNSPLHF	TGTGCCAGCAGCCCCGGACAACGAAATTCACCCCTCCACTTT	NA	NA	TRBV11-2	TRBJ1-6
CSVGLAGDTGELFF	TGCAGCGTTGGTCTAGCCGGGGACACCGGGGAGCTGTTTTTT	NA	few	TRBV29-1	TRBJ2-2
CASSPPEGMAKNIQYF	TGTGCCAGCAGCCCTCCTGAGGGAATGGCCAAAAACATTCAGTACTTC	NA	NA	TRBV7-9	TRBJ2-4
CASSKGDRKEAGELFF	TGTGCCAGCAGCAAAGGGGACAGAAAGGAGGCCGGGGAGCTGTTTTTT	NA	NA	TRBV21-1	TRBJ2-2
CASRDPGQRTDTQYF	TGTGCCAGTAGGGACCCCGGGCAGAGGACAGATACGCAGTATTTT	NA	NA	TRBV19	TRBJ2-3
CASSVSSPQGRTNYGYTF	TGTGCCAGCAGCGTCTCCTCCCCACAGGGGAGGACTAACTATGGCTACACCTTC	TRBD1	NA	TRBV11-2	TRBJ1-2
CASSLQGPSTDTQYF	TGTGCCAGCAGCTTGCAGGGCCCTAGCACAGATACGCAGTATTTT	NA	NA	TRBV5-4	TRBJ2-3
CASSQGASSYEQYF	TGTGCCAGCAGCCAGGGGGCGAGCTCCTACGAGCAGTACTTC	TRBD1	NA	TRBV27	TRBJ2-7
CASSVWGLGTEAFF	TGTGCCAGCAGCGTCTGGGGGCTGGGGACTGAAGCTTTCTTT	NA	once	TRBV5-4	TRBJ1-1
CASSSDGVRGYGYTF	TGTGCCAGCAGTTCGGACGGCGTCCGGGGGTATGGCTACACCTTC	NA	NA	TRBV6-6	TRBJ1-2
CASSLEGTSVAGELFF	TGTGCCAGCAGCTTAGAAGGGACTAGCGTAGCCGGGGAGCTGTTTTTT	TRBD2	NA	TRBV7-2	TRBJ2-2
CASSFAGDSNQPQHF	TGTGCCAGCAGTTTCGCAGGAGATAGCAATCAGCCCCAGCATTTT	NA	NA	TRBV6-5	TRBJ1-5
CASSKQGGNTEAFF	TGTGCCAGCAGCAAACAGGGGGGGAACACTGAAGCTTTCTTT	TRBD1	NA	TRBV5-4	TRBJ1-1
CASSVRHRNTEAFF	TGTGCCAGCAGCGTAAGACATCGGAACACTGAAGCTTTCTTT	NA	NA	TRBV3-1/TRBV3-2	TRBJ1-1
CASSRDLSAPLHF	TGTGCCAGCAGCCGCGACCTCTCGGCGCCCCTCCACTTT	NA	NA	TRBV14	TRBJ1-6
CASSLGPGDNEKLFF	TGTGCCAGCAGCTTGGGTCCGGGGGATAATGAAAAACTGTTTTTT	NA	NA	TRBV5-4	TRBJ1-4
CASSVGENTIYF	TGTGCCAGCAGCGTAGGGGAAAACACCATATATTTT	NA	NA	TRBV9	TRBJ1-3
CASPEGGSATNEKLFF	TGTGCCAGCCCGGAGGGAGGGAGTGCAACTAATGAAAAACTGTTTTTT	NA	once	TRBV18	TRBJ1-4
CASSGSLAGGNEQFF	TGTGCCAGCAGCGGTAGCCTAGCGGGGGGGAATGAGCAGTTCTTC	TRBD2	few	TRBV9	TRBJ2-1
CSASDGVSPLHF	TGCAGCGCTTCTGACGGGGTTTCACCCCTCCACTTT	NA	NA	TRBV29-1	TRBJ1-6
CASRLRLDRVATEAFF	TGTGCCAGCAGACTGAGATTGGACAGGGTGGCCACTGAAGCTTTCTTT	TRBD1	NA	TRBV2	TRBJ1-1
CASREGLYNEQFF	TGTGCCAGCAGGGAGGGACTATACAATGAGCAGTTCTTC	TRBD2	once	TRBV27	TRBJ2-1
CASRTGLETQYF	TGTGCCAGCCGGACAGGCTTAGAGACCCAGTACTTC	TRBD1	once	TRBV2	TRBJ2-5
CASSLDSANTGELFF	TGTGCCAGTAGTTTGGATAGCGCGAACACCGGGGAGCTGTTTTTT	NA	NA	TRBV19	TRBJ2-2
CASSLAGTANYGYTF	TGTGCCAGCAGCTTAGCCGGGACAGCTAACTATGGCTACACCTTC	TRBD1	NA	TRBV7-2	TRBJ1-2
CASSLLHLNTEAFF	TGTGCCAGCAGCCTACTACATCTGAACACTGAAGCTTTCTTT	NA	NA	TRBV11-3	TRBJ1-1
CASSPGRNQPQHF	TGTGCCAGTAGCCCAGGGCGCAATCAGCCCCAGCATTTT	NA	NA	TRBV19	TRBJ1-5
CASSSRQRHSPLHF	TGTGCCAGCAGTTCCAGACAGAGACACTCACCCCTCCACTTT	NA	NA	TRBV6-5	TRBJ1-6
CASHKGQETQYF	TGTGCCAGCCATAAGGGTCAAGAGACCCAGTACTTC	NA	NA	TRBV11-3	TRBJ2-5
CASSLGTSGVTDTQYF	TGTGCCAGCAGCTTAGGGACTAGCGGAGTCACAGATACGCAGTATTTT	TRBD2	NA	TRBV7-2	TRBJ2-3
CASSLQSGVIQETQYF	TGCGCCAGCAGCTTGCAATCAGGGGTCATCCAAGAGACCCAGTACTTC	NA	NA	TRBV5-1	TRBJ2-5
CARTELDRAYGVMHTEAFF	TGTGCCAGGACTGAATTGGACAGGGCATACGGCGTAATGCACACTGAAGCTTTCTTT	TRBD1	NA	TRBV27	TRBJ1-1
CASSQGAGHSNQPQHF	TGCGCCAGCAGCCAAGGGGCAGGACATAGCAATCAGCCCCAGCATTTT	NA	NA	TRBV4-1	TRBJ1-5
CASSHGVNTEAFF	TGCGCCAGCAGCCACGGAGTAAACACTGAAGCTTTCTTT	NA	NA	TRBV4-1	TRBJ1-1
CASSIPAAGGPVDTQYF	TGTGCCAGTAGTATACCGGCGGCGGGAGGGCCGGTAGATACGCAGTATTTT	TRBD2	NA	TRBV19	TRBJ2-3
CASVPRNTEAFF	TGTGCCAGCGTCCCGAGGAACACTGAAGCTTTCTTT	NA	NA	TRBV28	TRBJ1-1
CASSSRGGSPNEKLFF	TGTGCCAGCAGCTCAAGGGGGGGCAGCCCGAATGAAAAACTGTTTTTT	NA	NA	TRBV7-9	TRBJ1-4
CASSPGTHETQYF	TGTGCCAGCTCACCAGGGACCCACGAGACCCAGTACTTC	NA	NA	TRBV18	TRBJ2-5
CASSVEGTGQETQYF	TGTGCCAGCAGCGTAGAGGGAACAGGCCAAGAGACCCAGTACTTC	NA	NA	TRBV9	TRBJ2-5
CASSQPTGNYGYTF	TGTGCCAGCAGCCAGCCGACAGGGAACTATGGCTACACCTTC	TRBD1	NA	TRBV11-2	TRBJ1-2
CASSSEGDTEAFF	TGCGCCAGCAGCTCCGAAGGGGACACTGAAGCTTTCTTT	NA	NA	TRBV5-1	TRBJ1-1
CASSLGVVTSEVANEQFF	TGTGCCAGCAGCTTGGGGGTGGTGACTAGCGAGGTTGCCAATGAGCAGTTCTTC	TRBD2	NA	TRBV11-2	TRBJ2-1
CASSFKGADTQYF	TGTGCCAGCAGCTTTAAGGGCGCAGATACGCAGTATTTT	NA	NA	TRBV5-8	TRBJ2-3
CASSQTILDYNEQFF	TGTGCCAGCAGCCAGACGATATTAGACTACAATGAGCAGTTCTTC	NA	NA	TRBV6-4	TRBJ2-1
CASSPGQGLSGANVLTF	TGTGCCAGCAGCCCGGGACAGGGCCTCTCTGGGGCCAACGTCCTGACTTTC	TRBD1	NA	TRBV7-9	TRBJ2-6
CASSPTDRGSGELFF	TGTGCCAGCTCACCAACGGACAGGGGATCCGGGGAGCTGTTTTTT	TRBD1	NA	TRBV18	TRBJ2-2
CASGLGTRQGLGKGTEAFF	TGTGCTAGTGGTTTGGGCACAAGACAGGGGCTCGGGAAAGGGACTGAAGCTTTCTTT	TRBD1	NA	TRBV12-5	TRBJ1-1
CASIEPGIPNEKLFF	TGTGCCAGCATCGAACCGGGGATACCTAATGAAAAACTGTTTTTT	NA	NA	TRBV6-1	TRBJ1-4
CAISEIDRGFVYGYTF	TGTGCCATCAGTGAGATTGACAGGGGATTCGTCTATGGCTACACCTTC	TRBD1	NA	TRBV10-3	TRBJ1-2